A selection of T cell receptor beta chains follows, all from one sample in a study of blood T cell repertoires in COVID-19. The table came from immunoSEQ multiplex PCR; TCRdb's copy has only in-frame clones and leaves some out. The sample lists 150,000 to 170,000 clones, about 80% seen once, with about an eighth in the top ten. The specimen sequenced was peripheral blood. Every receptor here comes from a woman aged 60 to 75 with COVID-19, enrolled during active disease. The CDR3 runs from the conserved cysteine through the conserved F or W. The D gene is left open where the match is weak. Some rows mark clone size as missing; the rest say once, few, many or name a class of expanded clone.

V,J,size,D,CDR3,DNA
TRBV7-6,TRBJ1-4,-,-,CASSFGGGNEKLFF,TGTGCCAGCAGCTTCGGGGGGGGTAATGAAAAACTGTTTTTT
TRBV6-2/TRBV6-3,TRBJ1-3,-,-,CASSLGAEGNTIYF,TGTGCCAGCAGTTTGGGGGCTGAAGGAAACACCATATATTTT
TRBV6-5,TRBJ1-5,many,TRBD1,CASRTGGQPQHF,TGTGCCAGCAGAACAGGGGGTCAGCCCCAGCATTTT
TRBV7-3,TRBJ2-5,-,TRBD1,CASSLTPGQGWTQYF,TGTGCCAGCAGCTTGACACCGGGACAGGGGTGGACCCAGTACTTC
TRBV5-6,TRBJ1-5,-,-,CASSPAGGQRNQPQHF,TGTGCCAGCAGCCCTGCCGGAGGACAGCGCAATCAGCCCCAGCATTTT
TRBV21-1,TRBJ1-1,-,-,CASSSRDRESQTEAFF,TGTGCCAGCAGCAGCCGGGACAGGGAAAGTCAAACTGAAGCTTTCTTT
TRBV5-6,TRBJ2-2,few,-,CASSSSQGYTGELFF,TGTGCCAGCAGCTCCTCACAGGGTTACACCGGGGAGCTGTTTTTT
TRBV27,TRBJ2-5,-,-,CASSPNLRNQYF,TGTGCCAGCAGCCCCAACCTTAGAAACCAGTACTTC
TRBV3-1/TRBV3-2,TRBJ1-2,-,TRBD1,CASSQGTGSRYTF,TGTGCCAGCAGCCAGGGGACAGGATCGCGCTACACCTTC
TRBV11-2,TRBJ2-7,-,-,CASSLSTNEQYF,TGTGCCAGCAGCCTTTCAACTAACGAGCAGTACTTC
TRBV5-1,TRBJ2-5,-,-,CASCLLGGGPNWYF,TGCGCCAGCTGCTTGCTAGGGGGGGGGCCGAATTGGTACTTC
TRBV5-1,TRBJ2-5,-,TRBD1,CASSPTGGGETQYF,TGCGCCAGCAGCCCGACAGGGGGGGGAGAGACCCAGTACTTC
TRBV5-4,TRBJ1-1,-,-,CASSPYGGVVNTEAFF,TGTGCCAGCAGCCCGTACGGGGGAGTTGTAAACACTGAAGCTTTCTTT
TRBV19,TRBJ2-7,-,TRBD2,CASRGTSGAYEQYF,TGTGCCAGTCGGGGGACTAGCGGGGCCTACGAGCAGTACTTC
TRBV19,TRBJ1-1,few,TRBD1,CASSTGQGRRGTEAFF,TGTGCCAGTAGTACCGGACAGGGGCGTCGTGGGACTGAAGCTTTCTTT
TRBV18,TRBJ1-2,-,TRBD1,CASSPPRGLWGYTF,TGTGCCAGCTCACCTCCCAGGGGGCTGTGGGGCTACACCTTC
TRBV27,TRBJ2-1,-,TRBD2,CASSRAGVGNEQFF,TGTGCCAGCAGCCGAGCGGGAGTAGGGAATGAGCAGTTCTTC
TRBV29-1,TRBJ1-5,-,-,CSVLVQGVNQPQHF,TGCAGCGTGTTGGTCCAAGGAGTCAATCAGCCCCAGCATTTT
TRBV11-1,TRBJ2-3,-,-,CASSLASTGSTDTQYF,TGTGCCAGCAGCTTAGCCTCGACAGGTAGCACAGATACGCAGTATTTT
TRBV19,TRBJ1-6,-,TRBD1,CASNPGQQYNSPLHF,TGTGCCAGTAATCCGGGACAGCAATATAATTCACCCCTCCACTTT
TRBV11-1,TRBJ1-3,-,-,CASSLELSGNTIYF,TGTGCCAGCAGCTTAGAACTCTCTGGAAACACCATATATTTT
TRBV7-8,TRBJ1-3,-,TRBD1,CASSPRQGSGNTIYF,TGTGCCAGCAGCCCGAGACAGGGCTCTGGAAACACCATATATTTT
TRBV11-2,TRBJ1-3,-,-,CASSLRRAFSGNTIYF,TGTGCCAGCAGCTTACGCAGGGCCTTCTCTGGAAACACCATATATTTT